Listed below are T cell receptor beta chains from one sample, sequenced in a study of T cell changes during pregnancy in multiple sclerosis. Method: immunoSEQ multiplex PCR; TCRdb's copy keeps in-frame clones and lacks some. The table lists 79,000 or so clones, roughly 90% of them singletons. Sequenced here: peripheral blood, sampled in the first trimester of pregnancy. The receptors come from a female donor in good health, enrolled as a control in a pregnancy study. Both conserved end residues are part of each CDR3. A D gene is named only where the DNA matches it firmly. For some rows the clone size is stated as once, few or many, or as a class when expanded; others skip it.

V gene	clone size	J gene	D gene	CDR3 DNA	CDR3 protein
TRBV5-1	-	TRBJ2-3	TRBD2	TGCGCCAGCAGCTTGGGGGTAGCGGGGGCCTCTAGCACAGATACGCAGTATTTT	CASSLGVAGASSTDTQYF
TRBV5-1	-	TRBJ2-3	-	TGCGCCAGCAGCTCGCTAAGGAGGGGTTTGGATACGCAGTATTTT	CASSSLRRGLDTQYF
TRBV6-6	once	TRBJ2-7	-	TGTGCCAGCAGTTATTGGGGGGTCGGAGAGCAGTACTTC	CASSYWGVGEQYF
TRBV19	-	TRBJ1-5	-	TGTGCCAGTAGTAGGCCCCGGGGGGAGGATCAGCCCCAGCATTTT	CASSRPRGEDQPQHF
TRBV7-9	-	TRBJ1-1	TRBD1	TGTGCCAGCAGCTTAGGGACGGGACAGCAGAACACTGAAGCTTTCTTT	CASSLGTGQQNTEAFF
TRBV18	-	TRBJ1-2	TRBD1	TGTGCCAGCTCACCCGGGACAGGGGTCGGCTACACCTTC	CASSPGTGVGYTF
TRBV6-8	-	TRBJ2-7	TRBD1	TGTGCCGGGAGGACAGGGGGGTACGAGCAGTACTTC	CAGRTGGYEQYF
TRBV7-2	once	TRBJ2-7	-	TGTGCCAGCAGCTTAGGACCAGGGGTGCAGTACTTC	CASSLGPGVQYF
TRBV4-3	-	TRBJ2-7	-	TGCGCCAGCAGCCAAGGAGAGTTCTCCTACGAGCAGTACTTC	CASSQGEFSYEQYF
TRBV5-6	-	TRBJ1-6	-	TGTGCCAGCAGCTCTACAGGGTGGTCCTATAATTCACCCCTCCACTTT	CASSSTGWSYNSPLHF
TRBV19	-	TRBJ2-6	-	TGTGCCAGTACCACTTCAGGGGCTGGGGCCAACGTCCTGACTTTC	CASTTSGAGANVLTF
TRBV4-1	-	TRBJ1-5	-	TGCGCCAGCAGCCAAGTTCATGAAGCGAATCAGCCCCAGCATTTT	CASSQVHEANQPQHF
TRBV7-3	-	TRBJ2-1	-	TGTGCCAGCAGCTTAACGGGGCTCAATGAGCAGTTCTTC	CASSLTGLNEQFF
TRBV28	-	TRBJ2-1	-	TGTGCCACCCCGGGGAAGGTCGCCCCCCACAATGAGCAGTTCTTC	CATPGKVAPHNEQFF
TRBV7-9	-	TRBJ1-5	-	TGTGCCAGCAGCCGACTCGGGTCACACCAGCCCCAGCATTTT	CASSRLGSHQPQHF
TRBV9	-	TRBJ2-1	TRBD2	TGTGCCAGCAGCCCCACGACTAGCGGGGGCACCTACAATGAGCAGTTCTTC	CASSPTTSGGTYNEQFF
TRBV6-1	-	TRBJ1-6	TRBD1	TGTGCCAGCGGCTTAGGACAGGGACATAATTCACCCCTCCACTTT	CASGLGQGHNSPLHF
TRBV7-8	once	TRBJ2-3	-	TGTGCCAGCAGCTCGGGTGGGGGAGGGGGAGGAGATACGCAGTATTTT	CASSSGGGGGGDTQYF
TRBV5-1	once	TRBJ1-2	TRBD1	TGCGCCAGCAGCGCCTCGGGACAGTTCAATTATGGCTACACCTTC	CASSASGQFNYGYTF
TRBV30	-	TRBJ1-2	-	TGTGCCTGGAGCCGGGACTCAAAAGGCTACACCTTC	CAWSRDSKGYTF
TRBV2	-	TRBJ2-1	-	TGTGCGACGCGGGACCTCCTTTCGAATGAGCAGTTCTTC	CATRDLLSNEQFF
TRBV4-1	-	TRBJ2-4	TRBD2	TGCGCCAGCAGCATCCCGACTAGCGGGGGTGTGAAAAACATTCAGTACTTC	CASSIPTSGGVKNIQYF
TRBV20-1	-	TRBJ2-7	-	TGCAGTGCTGCGGACTATACCGAGCAGTACTTC	CSAADYTEQYF
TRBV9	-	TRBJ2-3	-	TGTGCCAGCGGTAAGCGGCAGAGCTATACGCTAGATACGCAGTATTTT	CASGKRQSYTLDTQYF
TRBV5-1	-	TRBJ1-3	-	TGCGCCAGCAGCCTGGGAGGTTCTGGAAACACCATATATTTT	CASSLGGSGNTIYF
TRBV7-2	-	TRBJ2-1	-	TGTGCCAGCAGCGCACTCAAGGGGTCGTTCAATGAGCAGTTCTTC	CASSALKGSFNEQFF
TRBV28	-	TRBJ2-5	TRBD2	TGTGCCAGCAAGCGCGGGGGGGCCGAGACCCAGTACTTC	CASKRGGAETQYF
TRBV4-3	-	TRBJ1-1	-	TGCGCCAGCAGCCAATATATAAGCCCCACTGAAGCTTTCTTT	CASSQYISPTEAFF
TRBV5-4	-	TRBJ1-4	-	TGTGCCAGCAGCTCCAGGGGCCGGGGATCTAAGGTTGAAAAACTGTTTTTT	CASSSRGRGSKVEKLFF
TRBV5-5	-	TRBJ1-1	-	TGTGCCAGCAGCTTGAGAGGAACTGAAGCTTTCTTT	CASSLRGTEAFF
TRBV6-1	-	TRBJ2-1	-	TGTGCCAGCGGAACCAGGGGCTCCTACAATGAGCAGTTCTTC	CASGTRGSYNEQFF
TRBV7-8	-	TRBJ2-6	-	TGTGCCAGCAGCTTAAGAGGGATGTCGATTCGAGCTGGGGCCAACGTCCTGACTTTC	CASSLRGMSIRAGANVLTF
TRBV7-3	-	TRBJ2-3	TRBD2	TGTGCCAGCAGCTTAATAGGGGAGGGCGATACGCAGTATTTT	CASSLIGEGDTQYF
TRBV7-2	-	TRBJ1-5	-	TGTGCCAGCAGCTTCGTTTCCGGGGTCAATCAGCCCCAGCATTTT	CASSFVSGVNQPQHF
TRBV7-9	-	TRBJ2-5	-	TGTGCCAGCGGGGAGACAGGTAGACAAGAGACCCAGTACTTC	CASGETGRQETQYF
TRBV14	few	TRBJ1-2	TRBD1	TGTGCCAGCAGCCAAGATCTGGGGACAGAGAATGGCTACACCTTC	CASSQDLGTENGYTF
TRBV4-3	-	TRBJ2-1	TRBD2	TGCGCCAGCAGCCAAAGCCCCGGGGGGGACAATGAGCAGTTCTTC	CASSQSPGGDNEQFF
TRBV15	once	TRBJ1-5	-	TGTGCCACCAGCGGCCTGAACAATCAGCCCCAGCATTTT	CATSGLNNQPQHF
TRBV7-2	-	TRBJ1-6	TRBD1	TGTGCCAGCAGCTCAGGGGGCGGATATAATTCACCCCTCCACTTT	CASSSGGGYNSPLHF
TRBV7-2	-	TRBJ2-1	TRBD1	TGTGCCAGCAGCCCCCCCGGGACAGGGACCTACAATGAGCAGTTCTTC	CASSPPGTGTYNEQFF
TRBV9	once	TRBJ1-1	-	TGTGCCAGCAGCGTACTGGGACAGAACACTGAAGCTTTCTTT	CASSVLGQNTEAFF
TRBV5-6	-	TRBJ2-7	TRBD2	TGTGCCAGCAGCCGGGGGGTTTGGGCCTGGGGGACCTACGAGCAGTACTTC	CASSRGVWAWGTYEQYF
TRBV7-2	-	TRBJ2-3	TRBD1	TGTGCCAGCACCAGGCCCCGGACAGGGGACACAGATACGCAGTATTTT	CASTRPRTGDTDTQYF
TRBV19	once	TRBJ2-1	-	TGTGCCAGTAGTGACCTGGGGCCCGGTAACAATGAGCAGTTCTTC	CASSDLGPGNNEQFF
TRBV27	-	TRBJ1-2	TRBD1	TGTGCCAGCAGCCCGAATGACAGGGGACTTGACTATGGCTACACCTTC	CASSPNDRGLDYGYTF
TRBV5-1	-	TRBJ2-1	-	TGCGCCAGCATAGTCCGGGGTGAGCAGTTCTTC	CASIVRGEQFF
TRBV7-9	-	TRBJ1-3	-	TGTGCCAGCAGCTTAAGGAGGGCTGGAAACACCATATATTTT	CASSLRRAGNTIYF
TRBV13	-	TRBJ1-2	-	TGTGCCAGCAGCTCCTGGGGGGGAAATGGCTACACCTTC	CASSSWGGNGYTF
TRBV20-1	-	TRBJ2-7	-	TGCAGTGCCCTCCCCTCCTACGAGCAGTACTTC	CSALPSYEQYF
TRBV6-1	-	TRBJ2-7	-	TGTGCCAGCGGGTTCGGGGGGCTAAACGAGCAGTACTTC	CASGFGGLNEQYF